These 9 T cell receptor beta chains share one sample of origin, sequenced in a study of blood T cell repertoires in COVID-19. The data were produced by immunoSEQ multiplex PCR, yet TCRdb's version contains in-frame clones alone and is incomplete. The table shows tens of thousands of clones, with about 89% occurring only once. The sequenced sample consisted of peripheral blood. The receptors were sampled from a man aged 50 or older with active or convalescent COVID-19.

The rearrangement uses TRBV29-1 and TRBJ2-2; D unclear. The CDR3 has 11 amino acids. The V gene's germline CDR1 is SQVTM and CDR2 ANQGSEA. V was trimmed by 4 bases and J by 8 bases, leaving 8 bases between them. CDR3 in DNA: TGCAGCGTTGGTATGTCTGGGGAGCTGTTTTTT. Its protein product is CSVGMSGELFF.

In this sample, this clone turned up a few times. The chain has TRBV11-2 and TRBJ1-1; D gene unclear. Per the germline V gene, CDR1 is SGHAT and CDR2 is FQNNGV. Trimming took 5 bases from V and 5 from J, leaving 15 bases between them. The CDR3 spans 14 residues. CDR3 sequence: CASSQSPGRTEAFF. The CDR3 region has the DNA TGTGCCAGCAGCCAGTCCCCCGGGAGGACTGAAGCTTTCTTT. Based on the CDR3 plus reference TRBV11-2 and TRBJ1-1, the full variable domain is EAGVAQSPRYKIIEKRQSVAFWCNPISGHATLYWYQQILGQGPKLLIQFQNNGVVDDSQLPKDRFSAERLKGVDSTLKIQPAKLEDSAVYLCASSQSPGRTEAFFGQGTRLTVV.

The CDR3 DNA follows: TGTGCCAGCGGGGGAACGGGACAAGGAACGTATTTT. It yields the protein CASGGTGQGTYF. The rearrangement joins TRBV28 to TRBJ2-3; D perhaps matches TRBD1 (6 bases). From germline, CDR1 is MDHEN and CDR2 SYDVKM. Trimming took off 8 bases at V and 14 bases at J, with 20 bases between the two ends. This CDR3 region has 12 residues.

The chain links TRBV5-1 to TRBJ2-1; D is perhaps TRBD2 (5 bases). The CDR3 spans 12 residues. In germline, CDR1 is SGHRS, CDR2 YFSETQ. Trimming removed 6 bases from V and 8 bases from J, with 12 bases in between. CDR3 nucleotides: TGCGCCAGCAAAGATAAGGAGGATGAGCAGTTCTTC. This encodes CASKDKEDEQFF.

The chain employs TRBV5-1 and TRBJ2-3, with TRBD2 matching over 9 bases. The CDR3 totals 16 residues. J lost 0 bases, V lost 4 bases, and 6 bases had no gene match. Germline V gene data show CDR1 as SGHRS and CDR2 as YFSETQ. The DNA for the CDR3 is TGCGCCAGCAGCGATGGACTAGCGCTTAGCACAGATACGCAGTATTTT. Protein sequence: CASSDGLALSTDTQYF. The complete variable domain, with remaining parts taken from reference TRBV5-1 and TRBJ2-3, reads KAGVTQTPRYLIKTRGQQVTLSCSPISGHRSVSWYQQTPGQGLQFLFEYFSETQRNKGNFPGRFSGRQFSNSRSEMNVSTLELGDSALYLCASSDGLALSTDTQYFGPGTRLTVL.

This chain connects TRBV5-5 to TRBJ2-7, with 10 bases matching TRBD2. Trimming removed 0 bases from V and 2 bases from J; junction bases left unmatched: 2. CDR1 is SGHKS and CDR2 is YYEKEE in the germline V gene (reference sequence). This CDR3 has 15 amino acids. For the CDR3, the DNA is TGTGCCAGCAGCTTGGTACTAGCGGGGACCTACGAGCAGTACTTC. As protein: CASSLVLAGTYEQYF. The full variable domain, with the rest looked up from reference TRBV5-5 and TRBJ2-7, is DAGVTQSPTHLIKTRGQQVTLRCSPISGHKSVSWYQQVLGQGPQFIFQYYEKEERGRGNFPDRFSARQFPNYSSELNVNALLLGDSALYLCASSLVLAGTYEQYFGPGTRLTVT.

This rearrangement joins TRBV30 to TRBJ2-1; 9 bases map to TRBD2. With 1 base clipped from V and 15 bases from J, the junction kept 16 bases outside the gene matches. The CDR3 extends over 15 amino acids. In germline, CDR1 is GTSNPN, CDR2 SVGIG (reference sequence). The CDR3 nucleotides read TGTGCCTGGAGTGACTTTGCGCGGGGGGGTTCATACAGGTTCTTC. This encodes CAWSDFARGGSYRFF. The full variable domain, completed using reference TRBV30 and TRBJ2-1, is SQTIHQWPATLVQPVGSPLSLECTVEGTSNPNLYWYRQAAGRGLQLLFYSVGIGQISSEVPQNLSASRPQDRQFILSSKKLLLSDSGFYLCAWSDFARGGSYRFFGPGTRLTVL.

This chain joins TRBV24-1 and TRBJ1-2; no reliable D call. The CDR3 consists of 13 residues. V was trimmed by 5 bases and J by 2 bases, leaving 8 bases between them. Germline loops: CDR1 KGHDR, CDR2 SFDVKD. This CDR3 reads CATSASENYGYTF. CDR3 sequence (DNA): TGTGCCACCAGTGCCTCTGAGAACTATGGCTACACCTTC.

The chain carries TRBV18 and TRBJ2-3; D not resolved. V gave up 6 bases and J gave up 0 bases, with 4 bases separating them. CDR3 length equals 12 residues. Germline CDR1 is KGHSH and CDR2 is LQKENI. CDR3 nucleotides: TGTGCCAGCTCGTCTAGCACAGATACGCAGTATTTT. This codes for CASSSSTDTQYF.